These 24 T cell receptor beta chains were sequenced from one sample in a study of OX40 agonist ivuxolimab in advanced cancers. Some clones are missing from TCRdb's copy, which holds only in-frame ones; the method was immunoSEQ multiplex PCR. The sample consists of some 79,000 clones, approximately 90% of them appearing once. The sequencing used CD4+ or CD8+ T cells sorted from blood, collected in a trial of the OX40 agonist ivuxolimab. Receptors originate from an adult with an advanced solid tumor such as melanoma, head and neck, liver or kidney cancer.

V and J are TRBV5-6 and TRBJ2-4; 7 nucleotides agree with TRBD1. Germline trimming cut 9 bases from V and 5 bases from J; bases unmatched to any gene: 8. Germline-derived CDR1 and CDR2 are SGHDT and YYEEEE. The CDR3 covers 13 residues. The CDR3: CATLTGTQNIQYF. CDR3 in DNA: TGTGCCACCTTGACAGGGACGCAAAACATTCAGTACTTC.

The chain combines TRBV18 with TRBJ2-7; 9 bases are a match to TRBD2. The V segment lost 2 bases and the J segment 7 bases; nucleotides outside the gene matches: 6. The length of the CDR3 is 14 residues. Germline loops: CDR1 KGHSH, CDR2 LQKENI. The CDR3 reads CASSPGGGGAEQYF. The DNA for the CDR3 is TGTGCCAGCTCACCAGGAGGCGGGGGGGCGGAGCAGTACTTC.

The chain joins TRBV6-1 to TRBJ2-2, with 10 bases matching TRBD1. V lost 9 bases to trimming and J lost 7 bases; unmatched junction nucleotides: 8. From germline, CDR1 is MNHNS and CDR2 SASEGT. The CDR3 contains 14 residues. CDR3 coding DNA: TGTGCCAGTTGGTGGGACAGGGGCATCGGGGAGCTGTTTTTT. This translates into CASWWDRGIGELFF.

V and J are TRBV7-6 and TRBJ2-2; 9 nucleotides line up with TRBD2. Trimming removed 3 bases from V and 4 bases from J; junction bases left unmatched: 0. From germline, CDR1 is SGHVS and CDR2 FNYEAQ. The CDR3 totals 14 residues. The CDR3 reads CASSFSGSTGELFF. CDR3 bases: TGTGCCAGCAGCTTTAGCGGGAGCACCGGGGAGCTGTTTTTT. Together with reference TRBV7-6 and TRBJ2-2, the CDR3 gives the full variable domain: GAGVSQSPRYKVTKRGQDVALRCDPISGHVSLYWYRQALGQGPEFLTYFNYEAQQDKSGLPNDRFSAERPEGSISTLTIQRTEQRDSAMYRCASSFSGSTGELFFGEGSRLTVL.

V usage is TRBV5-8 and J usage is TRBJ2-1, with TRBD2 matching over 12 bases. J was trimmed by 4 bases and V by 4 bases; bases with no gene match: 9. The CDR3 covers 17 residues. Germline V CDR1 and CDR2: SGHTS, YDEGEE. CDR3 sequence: CASSLRTSGKRYNEQFF. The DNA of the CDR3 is TGTGCCAGCAGCCTCCGGACTAGCGGGAAAAGGTACAATGAGCAGTTCTTC.

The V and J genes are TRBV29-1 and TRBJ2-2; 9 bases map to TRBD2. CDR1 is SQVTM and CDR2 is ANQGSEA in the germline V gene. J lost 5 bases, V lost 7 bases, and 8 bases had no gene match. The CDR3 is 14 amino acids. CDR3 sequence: CSGRTSARTGELFF. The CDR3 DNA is TGCAGCGGCCGGACTAGCGCAAGGACCGGGGAGCTGTTTTTT.

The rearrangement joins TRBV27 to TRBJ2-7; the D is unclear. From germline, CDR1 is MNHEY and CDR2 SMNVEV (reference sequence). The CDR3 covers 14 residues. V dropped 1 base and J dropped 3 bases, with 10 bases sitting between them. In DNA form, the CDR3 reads TGTGCCAGCAGTTTATTTGGTCGGAGCTACGAGCAGTACTTC. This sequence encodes CASSLFGRSYEQYF.

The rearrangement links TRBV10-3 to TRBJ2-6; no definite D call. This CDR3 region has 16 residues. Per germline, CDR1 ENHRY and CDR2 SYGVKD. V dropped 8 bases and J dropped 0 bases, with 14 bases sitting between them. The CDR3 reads CAIPTGRSSGANVLTF. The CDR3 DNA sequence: TGTGCCATCCCCACCGGCCGGAGCTCTGGGGCCAACGTCCTGACTTTC.

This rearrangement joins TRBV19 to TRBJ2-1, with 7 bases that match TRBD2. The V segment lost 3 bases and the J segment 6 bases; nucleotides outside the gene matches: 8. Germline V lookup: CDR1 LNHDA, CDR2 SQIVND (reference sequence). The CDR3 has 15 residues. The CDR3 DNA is TGTGCCAGTAGTATTCAGACTAGCCCCCTCAATGAGCAGTTCTTC. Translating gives CASSIQTSPLNEQFF. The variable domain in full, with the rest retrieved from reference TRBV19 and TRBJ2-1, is DGGITQSPKYLFRKEGQNVTLSCEQNLNHDAMYWYRQDPGQGLRLIYYSQIVNDFQKGDIAEGYSVSREKKESFPLTVTSAQKNPTAFYLCASSIQTSPLNEQFFGPGTRLTVL.

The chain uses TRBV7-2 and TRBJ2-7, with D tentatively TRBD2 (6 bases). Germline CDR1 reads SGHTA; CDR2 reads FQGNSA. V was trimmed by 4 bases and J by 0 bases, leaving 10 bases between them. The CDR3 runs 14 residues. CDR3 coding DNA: TGTGCCAGCAGCTCCGACGGGAGCTCCTACGAGCAGTACTTC. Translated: CASSSDGSSYEQYF.

The CDR3 spells CASSSNWNGNQPQHF. The CDR3 DNA follows: TGCGCCAGCAGCTCTAACTGGAATGGCAATCAGCCCCAGCATTTT. The V and J genes are TRBV4-3 and TRBJ1-5; D ambiguous. CDR3 length equals 15 residues. CDR1 and CDR2 (germline): LGHNA, YSLEER. Trimming took off 5 bases at V and 2 bases at J, with 13 bases between the two ends.

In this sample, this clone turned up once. CDR3: CASSFQEDTQYF. CDR3 bases: TGCGCCAGCAGCTTCCAGGAAGATACGCAGTATTTT. This sequence joins TRBV5-1 and TRBJ2-3; D is unresolved. The V gene's germline CDR1 is SGHRS and CDR2 YFSETQ. With 2 bases removed from V and 5 bases from J, the gap between germline ends came to 6 bases. The CDR3 loop spans 12 amino acids.

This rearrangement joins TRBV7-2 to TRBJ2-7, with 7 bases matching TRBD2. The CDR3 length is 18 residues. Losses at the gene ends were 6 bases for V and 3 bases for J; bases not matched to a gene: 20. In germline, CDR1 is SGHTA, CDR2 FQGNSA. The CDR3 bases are TGTGCCAGCAGTATTAAGCGCGGGGGAGGCGACACCTTCTACGAGCAGTACTTC. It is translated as CASSIKRGGGDTFYEQYF.

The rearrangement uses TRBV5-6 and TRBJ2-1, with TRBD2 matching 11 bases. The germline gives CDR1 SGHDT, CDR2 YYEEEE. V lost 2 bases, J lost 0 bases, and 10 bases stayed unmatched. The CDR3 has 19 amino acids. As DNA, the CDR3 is TGTGCCAGCAGCTTTTACTCCCTAGCGGGAGGAAGCTCCTACAATGAGCAGTTCTTC. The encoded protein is CASSFYSLAGGSSYNEQFF.

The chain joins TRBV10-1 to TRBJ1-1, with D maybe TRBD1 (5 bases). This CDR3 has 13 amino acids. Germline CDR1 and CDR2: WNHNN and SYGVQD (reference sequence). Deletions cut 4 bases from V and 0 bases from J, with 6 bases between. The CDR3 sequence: CASSGQLNTEAFF. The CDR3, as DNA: TGCGCCAGCAGTGGACAGTTGAACACTGAAGCTTTCTTT.

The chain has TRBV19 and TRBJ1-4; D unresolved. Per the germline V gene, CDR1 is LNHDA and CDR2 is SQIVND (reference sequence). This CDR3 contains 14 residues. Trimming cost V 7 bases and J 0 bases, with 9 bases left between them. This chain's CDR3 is CASTGSATNEKLFF. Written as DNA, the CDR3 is TGTGCCAGTACCGGGAGTGCAACTAATGAAAAACTGTTTTTT. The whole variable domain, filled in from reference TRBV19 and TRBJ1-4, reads DGGITQSPKYLFRKEGQNVTLSCEQNLNHDAMYWYRQDPGQGLRLIYYSQIVNDFQKGDIAEGYSVSREKKESFPLTVTSAQKNPTAFYLCASTGSATNEKLFFGSGTQLSVL.

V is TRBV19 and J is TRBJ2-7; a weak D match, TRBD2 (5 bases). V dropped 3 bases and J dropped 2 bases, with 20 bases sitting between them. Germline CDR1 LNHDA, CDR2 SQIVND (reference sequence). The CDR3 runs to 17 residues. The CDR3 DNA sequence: TGTGCCAGTAGTATTAGGTCTCGGAGCGGCCAGACCTACGAGCAGTACTTC. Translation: CASSIRSRSGQTYEQYF.

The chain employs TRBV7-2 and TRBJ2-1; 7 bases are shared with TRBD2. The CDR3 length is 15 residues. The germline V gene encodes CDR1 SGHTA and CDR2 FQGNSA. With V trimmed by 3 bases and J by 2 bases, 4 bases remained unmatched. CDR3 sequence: CASSFGTTPYNEQFF. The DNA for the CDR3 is TGTGCCAGCAGCTTCGGGACTACCCCCTACAATGAGCAGTTCTTC. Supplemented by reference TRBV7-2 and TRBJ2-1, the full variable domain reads GAGVSQSPSNKVTEKGKDVELRCDPISGHTALYWYRQSLGQGLEFLIYFQGNSAPDKSGLPSDRFSAERTGGSVSTLTIQRTQQEDSAVYLCASSFGTTPYNEQFFGPGTRLTVL.

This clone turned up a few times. The CDR3 sequence is CASSDGSSYEQYF. The CDR3 DNA reads TGCGCCAGCAGTGACGGGAGCTCCTACGAGCAGTACTTC. The chain carries TRBV10-1 and TRBJ2-7; tentatively, D is TRBD2 (6 bases). Germline V gene lookup returns CDR1 WNHNN and CDR2 SYGVQD (reference sequence). Trimming cost V 3 bases and J 0 bases, with 6 bases left between them. The CDR3 length is 13 residues.

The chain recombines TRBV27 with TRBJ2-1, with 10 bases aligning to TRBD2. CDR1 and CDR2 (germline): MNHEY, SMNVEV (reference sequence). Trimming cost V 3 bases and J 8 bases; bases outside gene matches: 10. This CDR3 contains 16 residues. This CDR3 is CASSFILAGAFDEQFF. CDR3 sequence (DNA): TGTGCCAGCAGTTTCATCCTAGCGGGAGCGTTCGATGAGCAGTTCTTC.

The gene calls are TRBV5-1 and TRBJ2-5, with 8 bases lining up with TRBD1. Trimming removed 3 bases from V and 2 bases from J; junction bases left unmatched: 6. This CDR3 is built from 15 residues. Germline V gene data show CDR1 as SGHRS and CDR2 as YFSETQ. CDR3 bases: TGCGCCAGCAGCTGGAGTGGGACAGGTCAAGAGACCCAGTACTTC. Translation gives CASSWSGTGQETQYF.

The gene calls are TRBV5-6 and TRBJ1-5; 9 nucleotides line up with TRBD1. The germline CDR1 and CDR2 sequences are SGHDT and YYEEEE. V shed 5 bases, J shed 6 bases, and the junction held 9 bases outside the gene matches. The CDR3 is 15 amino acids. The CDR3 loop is CASSRNRGRGQPQHF. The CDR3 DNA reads TGTGCCAGCAGTCGAAACAGGGGGCGTGGTCAGCCCCAGCATTTT.

The CDR3 loop reads CASSLLYEQYF. The CDR3 DNA follows: TGTGCCAGCAGCTTACTCTACGAGCAGTACTTC. The chain recombines TRBV11-2 with TRBJ2-7; D remains ambiguous. Germline CDR1 is SGHAT and CDR2 is FQNNGV. The CDR3 has 11 amino acids. Trimming took off 2 bases at V and 3 bases at J, with 2 bases between the two ends.

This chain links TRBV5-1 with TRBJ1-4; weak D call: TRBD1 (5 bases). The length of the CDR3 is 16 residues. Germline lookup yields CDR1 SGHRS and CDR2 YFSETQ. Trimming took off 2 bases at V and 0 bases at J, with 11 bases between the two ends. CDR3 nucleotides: TGCGCCAGCAGCTTAGGGGCAGACTCAACTAATGAAAAACTGTTTTTT. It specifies CASSLGADSTNEKLFF.